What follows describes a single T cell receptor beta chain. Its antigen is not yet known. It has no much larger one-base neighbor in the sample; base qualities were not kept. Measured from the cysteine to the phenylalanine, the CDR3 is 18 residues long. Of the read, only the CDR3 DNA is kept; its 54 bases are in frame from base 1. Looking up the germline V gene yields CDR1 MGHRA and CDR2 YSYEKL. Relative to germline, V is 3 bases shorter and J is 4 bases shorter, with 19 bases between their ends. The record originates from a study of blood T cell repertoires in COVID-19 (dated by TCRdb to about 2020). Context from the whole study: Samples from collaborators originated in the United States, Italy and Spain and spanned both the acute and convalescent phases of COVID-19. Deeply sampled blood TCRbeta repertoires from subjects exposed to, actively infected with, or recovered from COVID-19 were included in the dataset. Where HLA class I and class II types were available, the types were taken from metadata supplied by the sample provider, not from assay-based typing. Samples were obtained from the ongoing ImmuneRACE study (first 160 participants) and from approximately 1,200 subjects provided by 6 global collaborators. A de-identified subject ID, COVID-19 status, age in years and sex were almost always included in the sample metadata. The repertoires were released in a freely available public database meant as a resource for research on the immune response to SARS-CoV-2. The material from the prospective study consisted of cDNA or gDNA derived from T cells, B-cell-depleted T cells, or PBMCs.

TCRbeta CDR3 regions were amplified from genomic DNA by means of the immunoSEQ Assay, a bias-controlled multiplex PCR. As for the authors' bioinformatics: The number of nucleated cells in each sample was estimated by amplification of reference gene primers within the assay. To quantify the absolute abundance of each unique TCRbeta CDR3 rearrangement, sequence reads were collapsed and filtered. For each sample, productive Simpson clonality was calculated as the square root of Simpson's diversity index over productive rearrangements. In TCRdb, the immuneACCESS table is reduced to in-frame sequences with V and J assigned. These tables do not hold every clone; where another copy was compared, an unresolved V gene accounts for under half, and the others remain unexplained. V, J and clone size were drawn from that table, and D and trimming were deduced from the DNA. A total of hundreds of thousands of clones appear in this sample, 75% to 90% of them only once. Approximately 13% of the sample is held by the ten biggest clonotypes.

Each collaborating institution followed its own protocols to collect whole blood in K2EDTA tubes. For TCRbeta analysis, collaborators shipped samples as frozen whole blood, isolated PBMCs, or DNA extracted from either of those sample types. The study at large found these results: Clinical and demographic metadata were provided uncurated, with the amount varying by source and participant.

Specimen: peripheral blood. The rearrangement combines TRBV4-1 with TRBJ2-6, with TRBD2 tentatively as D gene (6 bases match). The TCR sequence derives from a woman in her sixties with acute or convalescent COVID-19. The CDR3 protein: CASSHGRAWEVGANVLTF. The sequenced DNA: TGCGCCAGCAGCCATGGGCGAGCGTGGGAGGTAGGGGCCAACGTCCTGACTTTC.